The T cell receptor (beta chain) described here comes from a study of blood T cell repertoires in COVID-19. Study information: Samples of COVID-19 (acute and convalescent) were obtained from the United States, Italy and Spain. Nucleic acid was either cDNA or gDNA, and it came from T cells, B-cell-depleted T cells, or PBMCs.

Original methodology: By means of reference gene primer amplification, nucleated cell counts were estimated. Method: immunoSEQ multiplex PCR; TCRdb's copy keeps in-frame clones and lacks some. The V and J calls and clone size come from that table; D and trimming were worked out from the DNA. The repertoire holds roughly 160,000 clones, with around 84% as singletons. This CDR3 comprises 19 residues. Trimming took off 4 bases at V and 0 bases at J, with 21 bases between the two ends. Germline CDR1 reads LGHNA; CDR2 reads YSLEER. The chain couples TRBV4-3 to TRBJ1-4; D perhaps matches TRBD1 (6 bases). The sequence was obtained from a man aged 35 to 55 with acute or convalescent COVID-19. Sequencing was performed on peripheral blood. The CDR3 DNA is TGCGCCAGCAGCCTATCCAGGGGAGCAGCAGCCGCAACTAATGAAAAACTGTTTTTT. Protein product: CASSLSRGAAAATNEKLFF.